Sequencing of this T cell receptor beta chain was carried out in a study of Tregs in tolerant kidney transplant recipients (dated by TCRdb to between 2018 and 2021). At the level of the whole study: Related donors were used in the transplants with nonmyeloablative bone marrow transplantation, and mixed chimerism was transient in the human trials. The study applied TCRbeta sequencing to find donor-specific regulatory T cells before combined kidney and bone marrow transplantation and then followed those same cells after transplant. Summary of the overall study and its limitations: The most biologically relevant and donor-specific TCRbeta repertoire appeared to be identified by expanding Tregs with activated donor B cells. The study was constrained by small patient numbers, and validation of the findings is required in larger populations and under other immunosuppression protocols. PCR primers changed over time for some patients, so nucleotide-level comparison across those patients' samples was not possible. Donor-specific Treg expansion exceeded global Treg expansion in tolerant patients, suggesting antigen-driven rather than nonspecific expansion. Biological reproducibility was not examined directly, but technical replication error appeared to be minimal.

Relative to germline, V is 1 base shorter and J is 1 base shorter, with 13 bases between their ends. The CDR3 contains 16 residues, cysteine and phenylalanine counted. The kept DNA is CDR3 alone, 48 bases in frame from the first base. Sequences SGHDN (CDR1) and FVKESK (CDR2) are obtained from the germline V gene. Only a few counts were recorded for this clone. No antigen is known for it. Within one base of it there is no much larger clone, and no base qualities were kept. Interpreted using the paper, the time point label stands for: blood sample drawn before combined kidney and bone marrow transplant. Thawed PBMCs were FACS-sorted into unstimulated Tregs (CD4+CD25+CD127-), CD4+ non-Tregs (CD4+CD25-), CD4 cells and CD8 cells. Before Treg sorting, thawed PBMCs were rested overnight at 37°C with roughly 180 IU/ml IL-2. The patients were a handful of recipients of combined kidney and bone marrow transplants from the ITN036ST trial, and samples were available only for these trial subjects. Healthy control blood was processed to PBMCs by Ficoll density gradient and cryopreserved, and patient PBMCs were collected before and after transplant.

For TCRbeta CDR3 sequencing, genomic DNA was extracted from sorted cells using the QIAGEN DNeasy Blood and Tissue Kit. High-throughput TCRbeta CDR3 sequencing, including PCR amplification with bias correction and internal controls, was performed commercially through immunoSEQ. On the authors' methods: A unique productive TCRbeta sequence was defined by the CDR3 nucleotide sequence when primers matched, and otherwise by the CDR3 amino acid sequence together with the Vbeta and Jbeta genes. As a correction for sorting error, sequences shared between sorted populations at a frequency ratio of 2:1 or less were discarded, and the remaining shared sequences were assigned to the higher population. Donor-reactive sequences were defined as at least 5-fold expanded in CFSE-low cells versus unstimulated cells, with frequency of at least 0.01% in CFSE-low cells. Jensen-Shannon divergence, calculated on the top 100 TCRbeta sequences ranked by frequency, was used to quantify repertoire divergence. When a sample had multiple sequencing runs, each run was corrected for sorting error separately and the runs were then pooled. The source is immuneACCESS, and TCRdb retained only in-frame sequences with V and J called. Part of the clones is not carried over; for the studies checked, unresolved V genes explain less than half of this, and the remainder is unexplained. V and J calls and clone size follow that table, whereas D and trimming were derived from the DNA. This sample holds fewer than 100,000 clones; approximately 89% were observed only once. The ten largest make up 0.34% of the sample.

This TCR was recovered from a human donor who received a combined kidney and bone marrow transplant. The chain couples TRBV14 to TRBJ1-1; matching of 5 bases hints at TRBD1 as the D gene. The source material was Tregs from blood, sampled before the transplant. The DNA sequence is TGTGCCAGCAGCCAAGCCCATGGGGGGGGGAACACTGAAGCTTTCTTT. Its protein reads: CASSQAHGGGNTEAFF.